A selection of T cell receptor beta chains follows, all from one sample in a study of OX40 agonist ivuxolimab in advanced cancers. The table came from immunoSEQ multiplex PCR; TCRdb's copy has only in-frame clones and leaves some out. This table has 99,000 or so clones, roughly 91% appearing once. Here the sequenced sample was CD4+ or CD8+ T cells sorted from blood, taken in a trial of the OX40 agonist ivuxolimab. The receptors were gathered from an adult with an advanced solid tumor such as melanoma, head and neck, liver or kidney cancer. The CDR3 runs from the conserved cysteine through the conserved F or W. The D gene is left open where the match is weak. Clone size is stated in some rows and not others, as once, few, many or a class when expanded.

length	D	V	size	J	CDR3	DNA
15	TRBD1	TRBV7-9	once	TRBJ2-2	CASSFSGTVTGELFF	TGTGCCAGCAGCTTCTCCGGGACAGTGACCGGGGAGCTGTTTTTT
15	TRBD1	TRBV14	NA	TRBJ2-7	CASSQSGTGKVGQYF	TGTGCCAGCAGCCAATCCGGGACAGGGAAGGTCGGGCAGTACTTC
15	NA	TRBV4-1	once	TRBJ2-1	CASSQDRDTYNEQFF	TGCGCCAGCAGCCAAGACAGGGACACTTACAATGAGCAGTTCTTC
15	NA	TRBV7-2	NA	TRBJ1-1	CASSLHGILNTEAFF	TGTGCCAGCAGCTTACACGGTATCTTGAACACTGAAGCTTTCTTT
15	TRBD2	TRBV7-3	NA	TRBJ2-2	CASSRLAANTGELFF	TGTGCCAGCAGCCGACTAGCGGCGAACACCGGGGAGCTGTTTTTT
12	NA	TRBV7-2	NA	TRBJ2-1	CASSLEGREQFF	TGTGCCAGCAGCTTAGAAGGACGGGAGCAGTTCTTC
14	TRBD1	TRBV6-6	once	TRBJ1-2	CASSYDQGVNGYTF	TGTGCCAGCAGTTACGACCAGGGGGTGAACGGCTACACCTTC
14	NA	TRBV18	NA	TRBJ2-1	CASSPIDFYNEQFF	TGTGCCAGCTCACCAATTGACTTCTACAATGAGCAGTTCTTC
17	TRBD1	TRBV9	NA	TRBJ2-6	CASSVYRGISGANVLTF	TGTGCCAGCAGCGTCTACAGGGGCATCTCTGGGGCCAACGTCCTGACTTTC
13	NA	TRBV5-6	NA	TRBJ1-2	CASSLAGTGGYTF	TGTGCCAGCAGCTTAGCGGGGACGGGGGGCTACACCTTC
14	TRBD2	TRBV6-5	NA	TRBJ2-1	CASSRSGTYNEQFF	TGTGCCAGCAGCCGTAGCGGGACGTACAATGAGCAGTTCTTC
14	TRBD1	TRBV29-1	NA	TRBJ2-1	CSVVRQGNYNEQFF	TGCAGCGTTGTTCGACAGGGTAACTACAATGAGCAGTTCTTC
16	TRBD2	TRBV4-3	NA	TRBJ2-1	CASSQRASGRSDEQFF	TGCGCCAGCAGCCAAAGGGCTAGCGGGAGATCGGATGAGCAGTTCTTC
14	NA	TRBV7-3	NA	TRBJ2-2	CASSQGQDTGELFF	TGTGCCAGCAGCCAGGGACAAGACACCGGGGAGCTGTTTTTT
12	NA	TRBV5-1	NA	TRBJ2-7	CASSPGGNEQYF	TGCGCCAGCAGCCCTGGAGGGAACGAGCAGTACTTC
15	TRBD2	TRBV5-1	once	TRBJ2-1	CASSSSAGGFDEQFF	TGCGCCAGCAGCTCCTCAGCGGGAGGGTTCGATGAGCAGTTCTTC
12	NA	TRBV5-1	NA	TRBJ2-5	CASSLAGETQYF	TGCGCCAGCAGCTTGGCGGGGGAGACCCAGTACTTC
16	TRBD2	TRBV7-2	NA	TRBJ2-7	CASSLGLAGEMWEQYF	TGTGCCAGCAGCTTGGGGCTAGCGGGAGAGATGTGGGAGCAGTACTTC
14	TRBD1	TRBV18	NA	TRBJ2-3	CASSRQGATDTQYF	TGTGCCAGCTCAAGACAGGGGGCAACAGATACGCAGTATTTT
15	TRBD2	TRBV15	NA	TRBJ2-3	CATSKTSGRTDTQYF	TGTGCCACCAGCAAGACTAGCGGCCGCACAGATACGCAGTATTTT
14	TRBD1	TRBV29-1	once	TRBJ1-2	CSVLARRGQGGYTF	TGCAGCGTGCTGGCGAGAAGGGGGCAGGGTGGCTACACCTTC
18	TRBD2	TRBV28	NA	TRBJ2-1	CASSSDGRRGSVYNEQFF	TGTGCCAGCAGCTCGGACGGGAGGCGGGGATCGGTGTACAATGAGCAGTTCTTC
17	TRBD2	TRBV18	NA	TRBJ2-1	CASSPPESSGIIPKQFF	TGTGCCAGCTCACCACCGGAATCTAGCGGGATAATCCCCAAGCAGTTCTTC
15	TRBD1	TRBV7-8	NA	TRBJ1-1	CASSLHGQGLPEAFF	TGTGCCAGCAGCTTACACGGACAGGGTCTCCCTGAAGCTTTCTTT
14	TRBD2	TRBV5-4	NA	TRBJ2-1	CASSSGGSYNEQFF	TGTGCCAGCAGTAGCGGGGGCAGCTACAATGAGCAGTTCTTC
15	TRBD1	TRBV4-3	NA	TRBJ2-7	CASSQRQGADYEQYF	TGCGCCAGCAGCCAAAGGCAGGGGGCGGACTACGAGCAGTACTTC
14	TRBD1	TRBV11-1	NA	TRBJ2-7	CASSLAQGQGKQYF	TGTGCCAGCAGCTTAGCGCAGGGACAGGGAAAGCAGTACTTC
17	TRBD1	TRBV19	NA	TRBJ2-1	CASSSGWGTGGTNEQFF	TGTGCCAGTAGTAGTGGTTGGGGGACAGGGGGGACCAATGAGCAGTTCTTC
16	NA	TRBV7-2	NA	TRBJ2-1	CASSLAGLRAYNEQFF	TGTGCCAGCAGCTTAGCGGGACTGAGGGCCTACAATGAGCAGTTCTTC
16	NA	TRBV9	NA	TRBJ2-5	CASSVRGLGPEETQYF	TGTGCCAGCAGCGTACGGGGCTTAGGGCCTGAGGAGACCCAGTACTTC
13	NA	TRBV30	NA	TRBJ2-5	CAWSRGIGETQYF	TGTGCCTGGAGTCGCGGGATTGGGGAGACCCAGTACTTC
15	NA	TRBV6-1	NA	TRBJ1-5	CASSFQQGGNQPQHF	TGTGCCAGCAGTTTCCAACAGGGTGGAAATCAGCCCCAGCATTTT
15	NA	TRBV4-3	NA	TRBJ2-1	CASSQAGARYNEQFF	TGCGCCAGCAGCCAAGCGGGAGCGCGGTACAATGAGCAGTTCTTC
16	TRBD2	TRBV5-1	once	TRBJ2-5	CASSLGSGSSAETQYF	TGCGCCAGCAGCTTGGGCAGCGGGAGTAGCGCAGAGACCCAGTACTTC
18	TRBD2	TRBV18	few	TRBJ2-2	CASSPPQGTSGIVGELFF	TGTGCCAGCTCACCACCCCAAGGGACTAGCGGGATTGTCGGGGAGCTGTTTTTT
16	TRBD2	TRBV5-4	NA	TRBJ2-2	CASRLSAGGVTGELFF	TGTGCCAGCAGGTTATCAGCGGGAGGGGTCACCGGGGAGCTGTTTTTT
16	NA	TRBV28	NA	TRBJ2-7	CASSPAQGLGSYEQYF	TGTGCCAGCAGTCCTGCTCAGGGCCTGGGCTCCTACGAGCAGTACTTC
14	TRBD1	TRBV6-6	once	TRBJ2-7	CASSSGTGRNEQYF	TGTGCCAGCAGCTCCGGGACAGGGAGGAACGAGCAGTACTTC
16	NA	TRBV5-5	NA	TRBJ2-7	CASSLEPRVPPYEQYF	TGTGCCAGCAGCTTGGAACCCAGGGTTCCCCCTTACGAGCAGTACTTC
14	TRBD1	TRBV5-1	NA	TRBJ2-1	CASSLGQGRNEQFF	TGCGCCAGCAGCCTCGGACAGGGGCGTAATGAGCAGTTCTTC
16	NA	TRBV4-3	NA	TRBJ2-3	CASSQGIASVTDTQYF	TGCGCCAGCAGCCAAGGGATCGCTAGTGTGACAGATACGCAGTATTTT
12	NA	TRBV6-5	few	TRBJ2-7	CASSYRDGEQYF	TGTGCCAGCAGTTACCGGGACGGCGAGCAGTACTTC
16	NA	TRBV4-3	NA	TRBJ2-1	CASSQDRDGSYNEQFF	TGCGCCAGCAGCCAAGACCGGGACGGATCCTACAATGAGCAGTTCTTC
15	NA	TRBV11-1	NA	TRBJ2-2	CASSLRVPNTGELFF	TGTGCCAGCAGCTTAAGGGTACCGAACACCGGGGAGCTGTTTTTT
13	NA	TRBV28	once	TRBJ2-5	CASSPGQQETQYF	TGTGCCAGCAGTCCGGGCCAACAAGAGACCCAGTACTTC